A single sample gave rise to the 32 T cell receptor beta chains below, sequenced in a study of cytomegalovirus exposure and HLA in healthy donors. The PCR had 60 Vbeta and 13 Jbeta primers. Produced via immunoSEQ multiplex PCR; TCRdb's table is partial and in-frame only. The top ten hold 2.5% to 4% of the sample, which has some 150,000 clones, about three quarters seen once. Sequenced input: PBMCs. Receptors originate from a female donor in good health and CMV-seronegative.

The chain recombines TRBV18 with TRBJ2-5, with D maybe TRBD1 (6 bases). Trimming pared 5 bases from V and 14 bases from J, leaving 24 bases between. The CDR3 length is 14 residues. The germline V gene encodes CDR1 KGHSH and CDR2 LQKENI. CDR3 DNA: TGTGCCAGCTCAAACCGGGACACCGGCGCCCTAGTATACTTC. It translates to CASSNRDTGALVYF.

The chain links TRBV18 to TRBJ1-1; D gene unclear. V was trimmed by 6 bases and J by 1 base, leaving 12 bases between them. Germline values: CDR1 KGHSH, CDR2 LQKENI. CDR3 length: 14 residues. Here the CDR3 DNA reads TGTGCCAGCTCCCCCTCGACTGAGAACACTGAAGCTTTCTTT. Amino acids: CASSPSTENTEAFF. Supplemented by reference TRBV18 and TRBJ1-1, the full variable domain reads NAGVMQNPRHLVRRRGQEARLRCSPMKGHSHVYWYRQLPEEGLKFMVYLQKENIIDESGMPKERFSAEFPKEGPSILRIQQVVRGDSAAYFCASSPSTENTEAFFGQGTRLTVV.

To note about this clone: The same CDR3 can be traced to other DNA sequences in this sample. The rearrangement links TRBV18 to TRBJ1-5; 7 nucleotides agree with TRBD1. J lost 4 bases, V lost 0 bases, and 3 bases had no gene match. Germline V gene lookup returns CDR1 KGHSH and CDR2 LQKENI. This CDR3 comprises 15 residues. The CDR3 DNA sequence: TGTGCCAGCTCACCACCAGGGGGCAGGAATCAGCCCCAGCATTTT. Its translation is CASSPPGGRNQPQHF.

The genes are TRBV28 and TRBJ1-2, with 7 bases that match TRBD1. The trim removed 4 bases at V and 13 bases at J, leaving 9 bases unmatched. Per the germline V gene, CDR1 is MDHEN and CDR2 is SYDVKM. CDR3 length: 12 residues. CDR3 DNA sequence: TGTGCCAGCAGTTCCCCCCGGGACAGACCCACCTTC. Encoded protein: CASSSPRDRPTF.

The V gene is TRBV6-1, the J gene TRBJ1-5, with TRBD1 identical over 10 bases. The CDR3 loop spans 16 amino acids. Germline CDR1 MNHNS, CDR2 SASEGT. V lost 1 base, J lost 6 bases, and 6 bases stayed unmatched. The CDR3 sequence: CASSEVTGGSGQPQHF. CDR3 DNA: TGTGCCAGCAGTGAAGTGACAGGGGGCAGCGGTCAGCCCCAGCATTTT.

The chain links TRBV5-4 to TRBJ2-5, with 10 nucleotides matching TRBD2. Per germline, CDR1 SGHNT and CDR2 YYREEE (reference sequence). The length of the CDR3 is 17 residues. V shed 0 bases and J 2 bases; nucleotides not matched to a gene: 7. The CDR3 region has the DNA TGTGCCAGCAGCTTGGCCAGCGGGAGGGGGGCTCAAGAGACCCAGTACTTC. It specifies CASSLASGRGAQETQYF. The variable domain in full, with the rest retrieved from reference TRBV5-4 and TRBJ2-5, is ETGVTQSPTHLIKTRGQQVTLRCSSQSGHNTVSWYQQALGQGPQFIFQYYREEENGRGNFPPRFSGLQFPNYSSELNVNALELDDSALYLCASSLASGRGAQETQYFGPGTRLLVL.

The chain combines TRBV7-2 with TRBJ1-1; no definite D call. This CDR3 is built from 14 residues. Germline CDR1 reads SGHTA; CDR2 reads FQGNSA. Deletions cut 4 bases from V and 4 bases from J, with 13 bases between. CDR3 nucleotides: TGTGCCAGCAGCTCTCGGGGTAGCGGCACTGAAGCTTTCTTT. Translated: CASSSRGSGTEAFF.

The chain uses TRBV5-1 and TRBJ2-2; TRBD2 agrees at 8 bases. CDR1 is SGHRS, CDR2 YFSETQ, per germline. The CDR3 has 15 amino acids. The junction had 9 bases not matched to a gene; V was cut back by 4 bases and J by 7 bases. The CDR3 protein is CASSRWTSQGGELFF. CDR3 bases: TGCGCCAGCAGCCGATGGACTAGCCAGGGCGGGGAGCTGTTTTTT.

The chain carries TRBV6-4 and TRBJ2-1, with 12 bases fitting TRBD2. The length of the CDR3 is 16 residues. Looked up from germline, CDR1 is MRHNA and CDR2 is SNTAGT. J was trimmed by 8 bases and V by 5 bases; bases with no gene match: 10. Here the CDR3 reads CASSTSATSGSHEQFF. The CDR3 region has the DNA TGTGCCAGCAGTACCTCCGCGACTAGCGGGAGTCATGAGCAGTTCTTC.

This chain links TRBV18 with TRBJ2-1, with D maybe TRBD1 (7 bases). Per germline, CDR1 KGHSH and CDR2 LQKENI. The V end lost 6 bases, the J end lost 0 bases, and 21 bases lay between the germline ends. The CDR3 is 18 amino acids. The DNA for the CDR3 is TGTGCCAGCTCGCCCCCAGGGGGGTCCCAGAGCTCCTACAATGAGCAGTTCTTC. Translation gives CASSPPGGSQSSYNEQFF.

The chain employs TRBV30 and TRBJ2-3, with 12 bases aligning to TRBD2. Germline lookup yields CDR1 GTSNPN and CDR2 SVGIG (reference sequence). The CDR3 spans 16 residues. V lost 2 bases, J lost 0 bases, and 3 bases stayed unmatched. The CDR3 DNA follows: TGTGCCTGGAGTTTGGGACTAGCGGGTAGCACAGATACGCAGTATTTT. It translates to CAWSLGLAGSTDTQYF.

CDR3 region: CASSSRQGGSYEQYF. CDR3 sequence (DNA): TGTGCCAGCAGTTCCCGACAGGGAGGCTCCTACGAGCAGTACTTC. This chain connects TRBV28 to TRBJ2-7, with D possibly TRBD1 on 7 matching bases. The CDR3 is 15 residues long. V was cut by 4 bases and J by 0 bases, with 13 bases left in between. Germline CDR1 MDHEN, CDR2 SYDVKM.

The chain carries TRBV19 and TRBJ1-1; TRBD1 is a possible D gene (5 bases). The germline V gene has CDR1 LNHDA and CDR2 SQIVND (reference sequence). V gave up 5 bases and J gave up 7 bases, with 17 bases separating them. The CDR3 runs to 14 residues. CDR3 sequence: CASSPTGGWGEAFF. The CDR3 DNA reads as TGTGCCAGTAGTCCCACGGGGGGATGGGGTGAAGCTTTCTTT.

The chain links TRBV5-1 to TRBJ2-3; 9 positions match TRBD1. Germline V gene sequence: CDR1 SGHRS, CDR2 YFSETQ. This CDR3 region has 16 residues. The V gene end was trimmed by 0 bases and the J gene end by 4 bases; junction bases not matched to a gene: 6. CDR3 in amino acids: CASSLDGTGRADTQYF. CDR3 coding DNA: TGCGCCAGCAGCTTGGATGGGACAGGGAGAGCAGATACGCAGTATTTT.

V usage is TRBV7-9 and J usage is TRBJ2-3; D is possibly TRBD2 (6 bases). The germline CDR1 and CDR2 sequences are SEHNR and FQNEAQ (reference sequence). V gave up 5 bases and J gave up 3 bases, with 12 bases separating them. CDR3 length: 14 amino acids. The CDR3 region is CASSQGGVTDTQYF. The CDR3 DNA follows: TGTGCCAGCAGCCAGGGCGGGGTAACAGATACGCAGTATTTT.

V gene TRBV5-1 combines with J gene TRBJ2-2; D might be TRBD1 (5 bases). Trimming took 1 base from V and 4 from J, leaving 14 bases between them. Germline lookup yields CDR1 SGHRS and CDR2 YFSETQ. The CDR3 sequence is 16 residues long. The CDR3 spells CASSLRWAQGTGELFF. CDR3 bases: TGCGCCAGCAGCTTGAGGTGGGCGCAGGGCACCGGGGAGCTGTTTTTT.

CDR3 region: CASSLVSGGTSYNSPLHF. CDR3 sequence (DNA): TGTGCCAGCAGCTTAGTATCAGGGGGTACCTCCTATAATTCACCCCTCCACTTT. V and J are TRBV7-9 and TRBJ1-6; 7 bases fit TRBD1. J gave up 0 bases and V 1 base, and 6 bases lay outside the gene matches. The germline CDR1 and CDR2 sequences are SEHNR and FQNEAQ (reference sequence). The CDR3 consists of 18 residues.

The chain recombines TRBV7-6 with TRBJ2-1; TRBD2 matches 8 bases. This CDR3 spans 15 amino acids. Trimming at V came to 5 bases and at J to 7 bases, leaving 10 bases not matched to a gene. The V gene's germline CDR1 is SGHVS and CDR2 FNYEAQ. In DNA form, the CDR3 reads TGTGCCAGCAGCGATATTTACGGGAGGGGGAATGAGCAGTTCTTC. It yields the protein CASSDIYGRGNEQFF.

The chain joins TRBV28 to TRBJ1-2; a possible D gene is TRBD1 (6 bases). This CDR3 has 13 amino acids. Trimming left V 7 bases short and J 8 bases short, with 17 bases between. CDR1 is MDHEN and CDR2 is SYDVKM in the germline V gene. The CDR3 nucleotides are TGTGCCAGCATGTTGCCAGGGGATCGGGGCTACACCTTC. As protein: CASMLPGDRGYTF.

Comment on this clone: Different DNA sequences within this sample yield the same CDR3. As DNA, the CDR3 is TGTGCCAGCAGTGAGCAGGACAGGGCCTATGGCTACACCTTC. Protein: CASSEQDRAYGYTF. This chain links TRBV6-1 with TRBJ1-2, with 8 bases that match TRBD1. Germline loops: CDR1 MNHNS, CDR2 SASEGT. Trimming removed 3 bases from V and 4 bases from J; junction bases left unmatched: 4. The CDR3 contains 14 residues.

The chain employs TRBV5-1 and TRBJ1-2; tentative D call: TRBD1 (6 bases). The germline gives CDR1 SGHRS, CDR2 YFSETQ. Trimming cost V 4 bases and J 3 bases, with 13 bases left between them. The CDR3 has 14 residues. The CDR3 sequence: CASSPGSGDYGYTF. The CDR3 coding sequence is TGCGCCAGCAGCCCAGGATCAGGGGACTATGGCTACACCTTC. The whole variable domain, remainder taken from reference TRBV5-1 and TRBJ1-2, is KAGVTQTPRYLIKTRGQQVTLSCSPISGHRSVSWYQQTPGQGLQFLFEYFSETQRNKGNFPGRFSGRQFSNSRSEMNVSTLELGDSALYLCASSPGSGDYGYTFGSGTRLTVV.

The chain carries TRBV7-9 and TRBJ2-5, with 8 bases lining up with TRBD1. CDR3 size: 14 residues. With 3 bases clipped from V and 2 bases from J, the junction kept 2 bases outside the gene matches. The V gene's germline CDR1 is SEHNR and CDR2 FQNEAQ (reference sequence). The CDR3 DNA is TGTGCCAGCAGCTTCTGGACAGGGCAAGAGACCCAGTACTTC. It encodes CASSFWTGQETQYF.

The chain carries TRBV30 and TRBJ1-6; unclear D gene. Trimming shortened V by 6 bases and J by 0 bases, and 12 bases separated the two germline ends. This CDR3 region has 15 residues. The germline V gene encodes CDR1 GTSNPN and CDR2 SVGIG (reference sequence). CDR3 sequence reads: CACHESSSYNSPLHF. The DNA for the CDR3 is TGTGCCTGCCACGAGTCGAGCTCCTATAATTCACCCCTCCACTTT.

The chain carries TRBV7-3 and TRBJ2-7, with 8 bases lining up with TRBD2. The germline gives CDR1 SGHTA, CDR2 FQGTGA. The length of the CDR3 is 16 residues. J gave up 5 bases and V 5 bases, and 14 bases lay outside the gene matches. The CDR3 spells CASSPGTRRESHEQYF. CDR3 bases: TGTGCCAGCAGCCCAGGGACTAGACGGGAGTCCCACGAGCAGTACTTC.

This sequence joins TRBV7-7 and TRBJ1-6; 8 nucleotides agree with TRBD1. Germline V gives CDR1 SSHAT, CDR2 FNYEAQ (reference sequence). V shed 4 bases and J 8 bases; nucleotides not matched to a gene: 7. CDR3 length equals 15 residues. The CDR3 region has the DNA TGTGCCAGCAGCTCCGGACAGGGAGTCGATTCACCCCTCCACTTT. This codes for CASSSGQGVDSPLHF.

This clone was counted between two and nine times. The chain employs TRBV10-1 and TRBJ2-5, with D hard to call. Between the trimmed V and J ends, which lost 4 bases and 5 bases, there was a span of 11 bases. Germline V gene lookup returns CDR1 WNHNN and CDR2 SYGVQD (reference sequence). The CDR3 loop spans 13 amino acids. The CDR3: CASSGSIRETQYF. For the CDR3, the DNA is TGCGCCAGCAGTGGGTCGATCCGGGAGACCCAGTACTTC.

The chain links TRBV6-4 to TRBJ1-1; TRBD1 aligns across 9 bases. Looked up from germline, CDR1 is MRHNA and CDR2 is SNTAGT. There are 19 residues in the CDR3. J gave up 0 bases and V 9 bases, and 20 bases lay outside the gene matches. CDR3 nucleotide sequence: TGTGCCAGGGGTGTCGACCGGGACAGGGACTGTTTTATGAACACTGAAGCTTTCTTT. Its protein is CARGVDRDRDCFMNTEAFF.

The chain links TRBV19 to TRBJ1-3; D is undetermined. The CDR3 runs to 16 residues. Trimming left V 2 bases short and J 1 base short, with 12 bases between. Germline assignment: CDR1 LNHDA and CDR2 SQIVND (reference sequence). DNA of the CDR3: TGTGCCAGTAGTATAAGCGGTATGGGGTCTGGAAACACCATATATTTT. Translating it yields CASSISGMGSGNTIYF.

The rearrangement uses TRBV7-9 and TRBJ2-4; 7 bases fit TRBD1. V trimming: 1 base; J trimming: 3 bases; junction bases outside the gene matches: 9. The CDR3 is made up of 17 amino acids. Germline CDR1 SEHNR, CDR2 FQNEAQ (reference sequence). The DNA for the CDR3 is TGTGCCAGCAGCTTAGAATGGGACAGTCTTGGCAAAAACATTCAGTACTTC. Residues: CASSLEWDSLGKNIQYF.

The V and J genes are TRBV6-5 and TRBJ2-1; no firm D call. The CDR3 runs 15 residues. CDR1 MNHEY and CDR2 SVGAGI come from the germline V gene. Trimming stripped 5 bases from V and 3 bases from J, with 14 bases between. This CDR3 reads CASSPPSPLYNEQFF. DNA for the CDR3: TGTGCCAGCAGTCCGCCTAGTCCCCTCTACAATGAGCAGTTCTTC.

The CDR3 DNA is TGTGCCAGCAGATCTCCCAGGACAGGGGGCGAGCAGTACTTC. Protein sequence: CASRSPRTGGEQYF. This chain connects TRBV6-5 to TRBJ2-7, with 10 bases that match TRBD1. V shed 6 bases and J 6 bases; nucleotides not matched to a gene: 8. CDR1 is MNHEY, CDR2 SVGAGI, per germline. The CDR3 covers 14 residues.

This clone was picked up one time. The rearrangement uses TRBV21-1 and TRBJ2-2; the DNA was not compared with TRBD2, the D call given in the table. TRBV21-1 is noted as a pseudogene. CDR3 length: 18 residues. In DNA form, the CDR3 reads TGTGCCAGCTGTCCCGGACTAGCGGGGGGGCCCAACACCGGGGAGCTGTTTTTT. It codes for CASCPGLAGGPNTGELFF.